This T cell receptor (beta chain) derives from a study of shared clonotypes between healthy human individuals. Study-wide points: Sampling used blood alone; tissue repertoires probably differ. Relative to clonotypes present in all four donors, those not shared had lower generation probabilities. Naive subsets usually exceeded memory subsets in estimated richness.

Turning to this clone: Its specificity is not known.

Produced via immunoSEQ multiplex PCR; TCRdb's table is partial and in-frame only. The sample has roughly 1.5 million clones, 95% to 99% seen once. The sample taken for sequencing was naive CD4+ T cells sorted from blood. Subset reported: CD45RA+ positively selected. The TCR originated in a young man in good health.

CDR3 nucleotide sequence: TGCGCCAGCAGCCAATCCCGAGCTAGCGGCCAATCCTACGAGCAGTACTTC. It codes for CASSQSRASGQSYEQYF. The gene calls are TRBV4-3 and TRBJ2-7; 7 positions match TRBD2. CDR3 length equals 17 residues. After removal of 2 bases from V and 1 base from J, the junction contained 11 bases not matched to a gene. Germline V gene sequence: CDR1 LGHNA, CDR2 YSLEER.